These T cell receptor beta chains were read from a single sample in a study of cytomegalovirus exposure and HLA in healthy donors. The repertoire was sequenced with immunoSEQ multiplex PCR; TCRdb's copy has only in-frame clones and lacks some. Among roughly 150,000 clones listed, about 77% were seen once. Source material: PBMCs. The receptors stem from a man aged 18 to 35 in good health and CMV-seropositive. Each CDR3 is given with its conserved first and last residue. Each record gives: clone size, V gene, D gene, CDR3 length, J gene, CDR3 DNA, CDR3 protein. D genes are given only for firm matches. Only part of the rows carry a size: once, few, many, or a class if the clone is expanded.

abundance: NA
v_gene: TRBV5-6
d_gene: TRBD1
len: 14
j_gene: TRBJ2-1
CDR3nt: TGTGCCAGCAGCCTACGGGACAGAGCTTATGAGCAGTTCTTC
CDR3aa: CASSLRDRAYEQFF

abundance: NA
v_gene: TRBV5-1
d_gene: NA
len: 13
j_gene: TRBJ2-7
CDR3nt: TGCGCCAGCAGCGTTGGGGGGGCCCTCGAGCAGTACTTC
CDR3aa: CASSVGGALEQYF

abundance: few
v_gene: TRBV2
d_gene: TRBD1
len: 16
j_gene: TRBJ1-1
CDR3nt: TGTGCCAGCAGTGATTGGGACAGAGGAAGGAACACTGAAGCTTTCTTT
CDR3aa: CASSDWDRGRNTEAFF

abundance: NA
v_gene: TRBV7-9
d_gene: TRBD1
len: 16
j_gene: TRBJ1-4
CDR3nt: TGTGCCAGCAGCTCCTACGGGACAGGGCCTAATGAAAAACTGTTTTTT
CDR3aa: CASSSYGTGPNEKLFF

abundance: NA
v_gene: TRBV15
d_gene: NA
len: 14
j_gene: TRBJ1-1
CDR3nt: TGTGCCACCAGTCCGGACAGAAGGAACACTGAAGCTTTCTTT
CDR3aa: CATSPDRRNTEAFF

abundance: NA
v_gene: TRBV19
d_gene: NA
len: 14
j_gene: TRBJ2-7
CDR3nt: TGTGCCAGTAGTATGACTGGGGGCAACTACGAGCAGTACTTC
CDR3aa: CASSMTGGNYEQYF

abundance: NA
v_gene: TRBV4-1
d_gene: TRBD1
len: 15
j_gene: TRBJ1-2
CDR3nt: TGCGCCAGCAGCCAAGGGGACAGGGAAGGAGATGGCTACACCTTC
CDR3aa: CASSQGDREGDGYTF

abundance: NA
v_gene: TRBV30
d_gene: TRBD1
len: 16
j_gene: TRBJ1-1
CDR3nt: TGTGCCTGGAGTGTACTGGTACAGGGGGGGGTCACTGAAGCTTTCTTT
CDR3aa: CAWSVLVQGGVTEAFF

abundance: NA
v_gene: TRBV6-4
d_gene: TRBD2
len: 13
j_gene: TRBJ2-1
CDR3nt: TGTGCCAGCACCGGGAGGGAGAACAATGAGCAGTTCTTC
CDR3aa: CASTGRENNEQFF

abundance: few
v_gene: TRBV28
d_gene: NA
len: 14
j_gene: TRBJ2-5
CDR3nt: TGTGCCAGCAGTGTACAGGGTGGTGCAGAGACCCAGTACTTC
CDR3aa: CASSVQGGAETQYF

abundance: NA
v_gene: TRBV5-1
d_gene: NA
len: 11
j_gene: TRBJ1-1
CDR3nt: TGCGCCAGCCAGGGAGGCACTGAAGCTTTCTTT
CDR3aa: CASQGGTEAFF

abundance: NA
v_gene: TRBV7-3
d_gene: NA
len: 13
j_gene: TRBJ1-1
CDR3nt: TGTGCCAGCAGCGCCCAGGGGAGCACTGAAGCTTTCTTT
CDR3aa: CASSAQGSTEAFF

abundance: few
v_gene: TRBV2
d_gene: TRBD2
len: 16
j_gene: TRBJ2-3
CDR3nt: TGTGCCAGCAGTGCCCGGACTAGCGGAAGCACAGATACGCAGTATTTT
CDR3aa: CASSARTSGSTDTQYF

abundance: NA
v_gene: TRBV23-1
d_gene: TRBD1
len: 16
j_gene: TRBJ2-5
CDR3nt: TGCGCCAGCAGTCGAAGACAGGGGGCGAGGCAAGAGACCCAGTACTTC
CDR3aa: CASSRRQGARQETQYF

abundance: NA
v_gene: TRBV2
d_gene: TRBD2
len: 16
j_gene: TRBJ2-1
CDR3nt: TGTGCCAGCAGAAGCTCCGGGACTAGTAACGACAATGAGCAGTTCTTC
CDR3aa: CASRSSGTSNDNEQFF

abundance: NA
v_gene: TRBV5-6
d_gene: TRBD2
len: 15
j_gene: TRBJ2-7
CDR3nt: TGTGCCAGCAGCTTGCTGTGGACTAGCCCCCACGAGCAGTACTTC
CDR3aa: CASSLLWTSPHEQYF

abundance: NA
v_gene: TRBV9
d_gene: NA
len: 13
j_gene: TRBJ1-1
CDR3nt: TGTGCCAGCAGCGTAGAGCCCCAGGGCAAAGCTTTCTTT
CDR3aa: CASSVEPQGKAFF

abundance: NA
v_gene: TRBV7-2
d_gene: NA
len: 14
j_gene: TRBJ2-7
CDR3nt: TGTGCCAGCAGCTACCAATTGGCTGTCCACGAGCAGTACTTC
CDR3aa: CASSYQLAVHEQYF

abundance: once
v_gene: TRBV6-5
d_gene: NA
len: 14
j_gene: TRBJ2-7
CDR3nt: TGTGCCAGCAGTTACTCGAGGTTCAGGGCCGAGCAGTACTTC
CDR3aa: CASSYSRFRAEQYF

abundance: once
v_gene: TRBV6-1
d_gene: NA
len: 15
j_gene: TRBJ1-1
CDR3nt: TGTGCCAGCAGTGCCTCCGGGACAAGGACGCCGGACGCTTTCTTT
CDR3aa: CASSASGTRTPDAFF

abundance: NA
v_gene: TRBV6-4
d_gene: TRBD1
len: 14
j_gene: TRBJ1-1
CDR3nt: TGTGCCAGCAGTCCACAGGGGGCGAGTACTGAAGCTTTCTTT
CDR3aa: CASSPQGASTEAFF

abundance: NA
v_gene: TRBV7-7
d_gene: TRBD2
len: 17
j_gene: TRBJ2-3
CDR3nt: TGTGCCAGCAGCTTAGGGGCCCGTGGGGGGGTCACAGATACGCAGTATTTT
CDR3aa: CASSLGARGGVTDTQYF

abundance: few
v_gene: TRBV6-5
d_gene: TRBD1
len: 14
j_gene: TRBJ2-1
CDR3nt: TGTGCCAGCAAGGGCGGACAGGGGGCTAATGAGCAGTTCTTC
CDR3aa: CASKGGQGANEQFF

abundance: NA
v_gene: TRBV5-6
d_gene: NA
len: 12
j_gene: TRBJ1-2
CDR3nt: TGTGCCAGCAGCTCCCAGGGTGGTGGCTACACCTTC
CDR3aa: CASSSQGGGYTF

abundance: NA
v_gene: TRBV5-1
d_gene: NA
len: 13
j_gene: TRBJ1-5
CDR3nt: TGCGCCAGCAGCTTGGAATTCGGTCAGCCCCAGCATTTT
CDR3aa: CASSLEFGQPQHF

abundance: NA
v_gene: TRBV6-1
d_gene: NA
len: 16
j_gene: TRBJ1-3
CDR3nt: TGTGCCAGCAGTGAGTGGTTTCTAGGGGCCGGAAACACCATATATTTT
CDR3aa: CASSEWFLGAGNTIYF

abundance: NA
v_gene: TRBV7-6
d_gene: NA
len: 13
j_gene: TRBJ2-5
CDR3nt: TGTGCCAGCAGTAGGGGGGGGCCTGAGACCCAGTACTTC
CDR3aa: CASSRGGPETQYF

abundance: NA
v_gene: TRBV30
d_gene: TRBD2
len: 15
j_gene: TRBJ2-1
CDR3nt: TGTGCCTGGAGCGCCCCTAGCGGAACATTGGATGAGCAGTTCTTC
CDR3aa: CAWSAPSGTLDEQFF

abundance: NA
v_gene: TRBV7-6
d_gene: TRBD1
len: 15
j_gene: TRBJ2-7
CDR3nt: TGTGCCAGCAGCCAGACCGGGACAGTCCCCTACGAGCAGTACTTC
CDR3aa: CASSQTGTVPYEQYF

abundance: NA
v_gene: TRBV18
d_gene: NA
len: 14
j_gene: TRBJ2-7
CDR3nt: TGTGCCAGCTCACCGGCCTGGCGGCGCGACGAGCAGTACTTC
CDR3aa: CASSPAWRRDEQYF

abundance: NA
v_gene: TRBV28
d_gene: TRBD1
len: 14
j_gene: TRBJ2-7
CDR3nt: TGTGCCAGCACTCCCTCAGGGGGTGGATACGAGCAGTACTTC
CDR3aa: CASTPSGGGYEQYF

abundance: once
v_gene: TRBV27
d_gene: NA
len: 17
j_gene: TRBJ2-7
CDR3nt: TGTGCCAGCAGTTCAATTTTACAGGCGGTGTCCTCCTACGAGCAGTACTTC
CDR3aa: CASSSILQAVSSYEQYF

abundance: few
v_gene: TRBV6-5
d_gene: TRBD2
len: 15
j_gene: TRBJ2-5
CDR3nt: TGTGCCAGCAGTTACCTAGCGGCGGGCGAAGAGACCCAGTACTTC
CDR3aa: CASSYLAAGEETQYF

abundance: once
v_gene: TRBV4-1
d_gene: NA
len: 15
j_gene: TRBJ2-1
CDR3nt: TGCGCCAGCAGCCAAGTCACTCTAGCGTCCAATGAGCAGTTCTTC
CDR3aa: CASSQVTLASNEQFF

abundance: NA
v_gene: TRBV11-2
d_gene: NA
len: 10
j_gene: TRBJ1-2
CDR3nt: TGTGCGTCGGGGAACTATGGCTACACCTTC
CDR3aa: CASGNYGYTF

abundance: NA
v_gene: TRBV10-3
d_gene: NA
len: 15
j_gene: TRBJ1-1
CDR3nt: TGTGCCATCAGTGAAGAAACAGCCACGAACACTGAAGCTTTCTTT
CDR3aa: CAISEETATNTEAFF

abundance: NA
v_gene: TRBV5-8
d_gene: TRBD1
len: 15
j_gene: TRBJ1-5
CDR3nt: TGTGCCAGCAGCTCATGGACAGGGGGCTTTCAGCCCCAGCATTTT
CDR3aa: CASSSWTGGFQPQHF

abundance: once
v_gene: TRBV7-9
d_gene: TRBD1
len: 15
j_gene: TRBJ2-7
CDR3nt: TGTGCCAGCAGCTTAGCCCTGGGACAGAGCTACGAGCAGTACTTC
CDR3aa: CASSLALGQSYEQYF

abundance: NA
v_gene: TRBV30
d_gene: NA
len: 12
j_gene: TRBJ1-5
CDR3nt: TGTGCCTTTGGGGCAGAGAATCAGCCCCAGCATTTT
CDR3aa: CAFGAENQPQHF

abundance: NA
v_gene: TRBV5-5
d_gene: NA
len: 14
j_gene: TRBJ1-4
CDR3nt: TGTGCCAGCAGCCTCCAAAGGGGTAATGAAAAACTGTTTTTT
CDR3aa: CASSLQRGNEKLFF

abundance: few
v_gene: TRBV4-3
d_gene: TRBD2
len: 15
j_gene: TRBJ2-1
CDR3nt: TGCGCCAGCAGCCAAGCCCCAGCGGGAGTGAATGAGCAGTTCTTC
CDR3aa: CASSQAPAGVNEQFF

abundance: NA
v_gene: TRBV29-1
d_gene: TRBD2
len: 16
j_gene: TRBJ2-3
CDR3nt: TGCAGCGTTGCAAAAATAGCGGGAGTCGGTGTTGATACGCAGTATTTT
CDR3aa: CSVAKIAGVGVDTQYF

abundance: NA
v_gene: TRBV18
d_gene: TRBD2
len: 17
j_gene: TRBJ2-1
CDR3nt: TGTGCCAGCTCCTCCCTAGCGGGAGCTACGGTCATCAATGAGCAGTTCTTC
CDR3aa: CASSSLAGATVINEQFF

abundance: NA
v_gene: TRBV7-9
d_gene: NA
len: 13
j_gene: TRBJ1-2
CDR3nt: TGTGCCAGCAGATCCACAGGATACTATGGCTACACCTTC
CDR3aa: CASRSTGYYGYTF

abundance: NA
v_gene: TRBV29-1
d_gene: TRBD2
len: 13
j_gene: TRBJ2-7
CDR3nt: TGCAGCGTTCAGACTAGCGGGAGACGCGAGCAGTACTTC
CDR3aa: CSVQTSGRREQYF

abundance: NA
v_gene: TRBV4-1
d_gene: TRBD1
len: 19
j_gene: TRBJ2-2
CDR3nt: TGCGCCAGCAGCCAAGGTCCCGGGACAGGGGGCGCGCGGGCCGGGGAGCTGTTTTTT
CDR3aa: CASSQGPGTGGARAGELFF

abundance: NA
v_gene: TRBV10-3
d_gene: TRBD1
len: 13
j_gene: TRBJ1-1
CDR3nt: TGTGCCATCACCTATGAACCGGGACAGAAAGCTTTCTTT
CDR3aa: CAITYEPGQKAFF